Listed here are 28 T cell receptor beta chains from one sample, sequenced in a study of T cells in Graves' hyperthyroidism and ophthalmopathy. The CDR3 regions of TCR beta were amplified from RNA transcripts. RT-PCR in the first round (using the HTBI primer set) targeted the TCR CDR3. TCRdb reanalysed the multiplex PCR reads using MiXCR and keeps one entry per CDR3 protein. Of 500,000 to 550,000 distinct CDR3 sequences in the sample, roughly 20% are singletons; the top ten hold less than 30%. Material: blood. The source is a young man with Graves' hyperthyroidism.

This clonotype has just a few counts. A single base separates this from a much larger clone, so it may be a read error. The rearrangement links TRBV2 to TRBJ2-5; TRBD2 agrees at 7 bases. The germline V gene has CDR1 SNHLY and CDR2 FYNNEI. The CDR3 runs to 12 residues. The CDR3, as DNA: TGTGCCAGCAGCATGGGGCGGGAGACCAAGTACTTC. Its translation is CASSMGRETKYF.

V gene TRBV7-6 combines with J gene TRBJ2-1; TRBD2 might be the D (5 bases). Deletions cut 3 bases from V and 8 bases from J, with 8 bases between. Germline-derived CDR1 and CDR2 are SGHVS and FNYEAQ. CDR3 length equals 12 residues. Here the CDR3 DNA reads TGTGCCAGCAGCTTCGAGGGAGATGAGCAGTTCTTC. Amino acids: CASSFEGDEQFF.

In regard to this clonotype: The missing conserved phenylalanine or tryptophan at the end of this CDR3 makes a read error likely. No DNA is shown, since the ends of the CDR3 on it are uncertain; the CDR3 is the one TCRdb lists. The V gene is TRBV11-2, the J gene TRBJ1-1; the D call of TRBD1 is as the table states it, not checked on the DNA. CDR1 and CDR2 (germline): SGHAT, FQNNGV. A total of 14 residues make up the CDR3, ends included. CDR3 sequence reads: CASIPRTGKAEACL.

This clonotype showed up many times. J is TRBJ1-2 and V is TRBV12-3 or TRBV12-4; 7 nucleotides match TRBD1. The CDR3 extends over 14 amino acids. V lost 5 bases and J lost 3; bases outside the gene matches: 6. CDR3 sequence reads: CASSRQTGDYGYTF. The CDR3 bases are TGTGCCAGCAGTCGCCAAACAGGGGACTATGGCTACACCTTC.

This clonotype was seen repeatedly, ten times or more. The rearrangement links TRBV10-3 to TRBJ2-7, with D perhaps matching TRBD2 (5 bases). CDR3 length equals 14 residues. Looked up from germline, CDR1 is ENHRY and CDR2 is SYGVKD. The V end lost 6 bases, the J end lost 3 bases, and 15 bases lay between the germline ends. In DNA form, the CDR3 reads TGTGCCATCAGAGCCGCTAAAGCGGACTACGAGCAGTACTTC. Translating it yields CAIRAAKADYEQYF.

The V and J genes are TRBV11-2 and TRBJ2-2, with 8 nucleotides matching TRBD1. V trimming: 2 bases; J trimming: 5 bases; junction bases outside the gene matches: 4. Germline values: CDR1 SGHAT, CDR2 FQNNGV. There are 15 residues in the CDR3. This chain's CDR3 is CASSLLQGVTGELFF. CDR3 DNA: TGTGCCAGCAGCTTATTACAGGGGGTGACCGGGGAGCTGTTTTTT.

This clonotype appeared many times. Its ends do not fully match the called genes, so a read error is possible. In DNA form, the CDR3 reads TGTGCCAGCAGCTTAGGTGCAGGCAACACTGAAGCTTTCTTT. Translated, it gives CASSLGAGNTEAFF. This chain uses TRBV12-3 or TRBV12-4 with TRBJ1-1; D ambiguous. The CDR3 contains 14 residues.

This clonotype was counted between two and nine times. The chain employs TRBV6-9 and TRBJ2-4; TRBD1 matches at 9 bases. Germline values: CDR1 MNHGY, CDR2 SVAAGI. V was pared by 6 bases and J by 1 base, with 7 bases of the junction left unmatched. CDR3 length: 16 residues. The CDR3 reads CASSPGTGLAKNIQYF. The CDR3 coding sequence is TGTGCCAGCAGCCCCGGGACAGGGTTGGCCAAAAACATTCAGTACTTC.

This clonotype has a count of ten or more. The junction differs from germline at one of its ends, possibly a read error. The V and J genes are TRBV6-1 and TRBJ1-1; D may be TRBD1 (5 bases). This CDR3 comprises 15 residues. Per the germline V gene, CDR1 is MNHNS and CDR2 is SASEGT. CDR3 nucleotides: TGTGCCAGCAGTGAAGGCAGGTGGGGGAACACTGAAGTTTTCTTT. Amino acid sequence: CASSEGRWGNTEVFF.

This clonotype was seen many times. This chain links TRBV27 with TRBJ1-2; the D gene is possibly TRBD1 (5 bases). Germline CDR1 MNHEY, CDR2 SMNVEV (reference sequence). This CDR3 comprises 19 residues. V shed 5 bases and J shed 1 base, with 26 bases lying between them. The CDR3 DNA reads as TGTGCCAGCAGTCCACTCGGGGGGATCATCCCCCCGCTTAACTATGGCTACACCTTC. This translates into CASSPLGGIIPPLNYGYTF.

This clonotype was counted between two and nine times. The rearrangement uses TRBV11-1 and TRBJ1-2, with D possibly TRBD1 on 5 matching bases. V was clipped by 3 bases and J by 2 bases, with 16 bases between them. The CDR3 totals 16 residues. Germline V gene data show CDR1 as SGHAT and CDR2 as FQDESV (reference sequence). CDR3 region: CASSLETVGRNYGYTF. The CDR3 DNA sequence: TGTGCCAGCAGCTTGGAGACAGTGGGCCGCAACTATGGCTACACCTTC.

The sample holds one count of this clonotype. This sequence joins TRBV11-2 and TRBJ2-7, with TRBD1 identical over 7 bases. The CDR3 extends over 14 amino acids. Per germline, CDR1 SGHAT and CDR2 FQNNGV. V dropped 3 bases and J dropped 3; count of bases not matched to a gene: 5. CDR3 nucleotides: TGTGCCAGCAGCTTCGGGACAGACTTCTACGAGCAGTACGTC. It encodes CASSFGTDFYEQYV.

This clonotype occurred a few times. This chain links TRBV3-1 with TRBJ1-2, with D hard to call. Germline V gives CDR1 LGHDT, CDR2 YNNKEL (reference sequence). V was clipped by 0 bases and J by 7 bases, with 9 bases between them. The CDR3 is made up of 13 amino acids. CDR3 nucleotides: TGTGCCAGCAGCCAAGACGGGTCGATTGGCTACACCTTC. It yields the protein CASSQDGSIGYTF.

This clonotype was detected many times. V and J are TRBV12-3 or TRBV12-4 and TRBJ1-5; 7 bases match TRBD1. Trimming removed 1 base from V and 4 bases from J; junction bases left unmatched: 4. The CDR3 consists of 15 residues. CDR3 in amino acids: CASSLGQGTNQPQHF. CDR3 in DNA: TGTGCCAGCAGTTTAGGACAGGGAACAAATCAGCCCCAGCATTTT.

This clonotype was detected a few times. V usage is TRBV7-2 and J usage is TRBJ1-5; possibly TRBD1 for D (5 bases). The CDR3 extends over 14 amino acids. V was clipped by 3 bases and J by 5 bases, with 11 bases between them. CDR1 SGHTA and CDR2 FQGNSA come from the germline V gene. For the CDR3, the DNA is TGTGCCAGCAGCTTGGGACGGATTTATCAGCCCCAGCATTTT. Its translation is CASSLGRIYQPQHF.

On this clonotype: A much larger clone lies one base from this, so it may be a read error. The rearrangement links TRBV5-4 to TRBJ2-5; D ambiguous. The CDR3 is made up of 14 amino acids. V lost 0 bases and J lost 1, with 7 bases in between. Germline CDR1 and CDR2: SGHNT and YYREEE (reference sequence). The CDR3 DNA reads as TGTGCCAGCAGCTTGGATGGGCCCCAAGAGACCCAGTACTTC. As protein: CASSLDGPQETQYF.

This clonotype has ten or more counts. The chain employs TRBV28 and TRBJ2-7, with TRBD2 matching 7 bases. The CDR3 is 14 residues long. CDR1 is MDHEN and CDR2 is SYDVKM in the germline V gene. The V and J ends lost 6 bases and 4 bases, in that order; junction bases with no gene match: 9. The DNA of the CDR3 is TGTGCCAGCAGCCCGGAGTTGGGGGGGTACGAGCAGTACTTC. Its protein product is CASSPELGGYEQYF.

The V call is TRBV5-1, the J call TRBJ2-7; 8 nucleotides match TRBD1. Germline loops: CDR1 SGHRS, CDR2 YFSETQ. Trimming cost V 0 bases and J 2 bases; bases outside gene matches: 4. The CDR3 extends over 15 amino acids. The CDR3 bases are TGCGCCAGCAGCTTGGCAGGGGGCCCAACCTACGAGCAGTACTTC. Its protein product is CASSLAGGPTYEQYF.

Here the CDR3 reads CASRGDRGLRANQPQHF. The CDR3 DNA sequence: TGTGCCAGTAGGGGGGACAGGGGGCTAAGGGCGAATCAGCCCCAGCATTTT. The chain joins TRBV19 to TRBJ1-5, with 12 positions matching TRBD1. The V gene end was trimmed by 6 bases and the J gene end by 4 bases; junction bases not matched to a gene: 10. The CDR3 is made up of 17 amino acids. From germline, CDR1 is LNHDA and CDR2 SQIVND (reference sequence).

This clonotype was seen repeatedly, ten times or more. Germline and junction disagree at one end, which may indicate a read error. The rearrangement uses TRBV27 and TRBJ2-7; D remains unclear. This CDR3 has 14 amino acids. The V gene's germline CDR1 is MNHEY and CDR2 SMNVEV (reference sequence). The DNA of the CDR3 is TGTGTCAGCAGTAGAAGGGCGGTTGTCTACGAGCAGTACTTC. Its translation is CVSSRRAVVYEQYF.

The CDR3 region has the DNA TGCGCCAGCAGCCAGGGTCTCGGAAACACCATATATTTT. Translated, it gives CASSQGLGNTIYF. The V gene is TRBV4-1, the J gene TRBJ1-3; D call uncertain. The V and J ends lost 3 bases and 4 bases respectively, with 7 bases between them. There are 13 residues in the CDR3. Germline loops: CDR1 MGHRA, CDR2 YSYEKL.

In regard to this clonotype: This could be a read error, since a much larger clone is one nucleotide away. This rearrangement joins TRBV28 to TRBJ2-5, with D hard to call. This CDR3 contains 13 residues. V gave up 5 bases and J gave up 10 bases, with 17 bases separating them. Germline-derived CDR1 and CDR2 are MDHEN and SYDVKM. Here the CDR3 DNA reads TGTGCCAGCAGTGAGCCCAACGCACGGAGCCAGTACTTC. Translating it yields CASSEPNARSQYF. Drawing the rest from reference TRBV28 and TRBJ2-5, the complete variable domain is DVKVTQSSRYLVKRTGEKVFLECVQDMDHENMFWYRQDPGLGLRLIYFSYDVKMKEKGDIPEGYSVSREKKERFSLILESASTNQTSMYLCASSEPNARSQYFGPGTRLLVL.

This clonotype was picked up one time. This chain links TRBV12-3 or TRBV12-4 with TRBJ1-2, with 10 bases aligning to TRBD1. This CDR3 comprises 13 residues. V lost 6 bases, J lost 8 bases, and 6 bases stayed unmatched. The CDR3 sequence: CASRRGQGGGYTF. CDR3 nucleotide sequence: TGTGCCAGCAGACGCGGACAGGGGGGCGGCTACACCTTC.

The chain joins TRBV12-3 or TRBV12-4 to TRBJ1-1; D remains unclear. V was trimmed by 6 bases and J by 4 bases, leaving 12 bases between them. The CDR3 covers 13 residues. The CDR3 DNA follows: TGTGCCAGCAGCCCTGGGCCAGTCACTGAAGCTTTCTTT. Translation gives CASSPGPVTEAFF.

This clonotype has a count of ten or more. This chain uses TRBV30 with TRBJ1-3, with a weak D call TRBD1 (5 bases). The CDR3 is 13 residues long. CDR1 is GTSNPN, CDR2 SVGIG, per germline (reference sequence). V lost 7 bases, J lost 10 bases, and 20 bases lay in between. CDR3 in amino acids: CASSPGTSRTIYF. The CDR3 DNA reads TGTGCCTCCTCCCCGGGGACCTCTAGGACCATATATTTT.

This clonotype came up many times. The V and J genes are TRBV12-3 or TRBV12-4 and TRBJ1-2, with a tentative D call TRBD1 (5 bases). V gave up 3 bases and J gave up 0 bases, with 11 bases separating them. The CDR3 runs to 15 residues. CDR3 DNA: TGTGCCAGCAGTTTTACGACAGAATCTAACTATGGCTACACCTTC. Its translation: CASSFTTESNYGYTF.

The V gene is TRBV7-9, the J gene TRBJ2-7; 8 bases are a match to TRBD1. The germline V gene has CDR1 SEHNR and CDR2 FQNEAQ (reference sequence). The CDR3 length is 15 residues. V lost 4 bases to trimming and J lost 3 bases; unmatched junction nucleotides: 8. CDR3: CASSYAGQGDYEQYF. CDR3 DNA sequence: TGTGCCAGCAGCTACGCCGGACAGGGTGACTACGAGCAGTACTTC.

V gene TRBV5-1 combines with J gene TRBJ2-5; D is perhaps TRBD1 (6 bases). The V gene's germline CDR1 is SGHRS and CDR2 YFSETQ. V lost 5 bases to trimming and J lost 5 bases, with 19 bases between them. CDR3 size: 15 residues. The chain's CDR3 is CASSGDNRRGETQYF. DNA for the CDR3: TGCGCCAGCAGTGGGGACAACCGCCGCGGGGAGACCCAGTACTTC.